This T cell receptor beta chain was sequenced for a study of human T cells and chemical hapten exposure. This clonotype was counted a few times. TCRdb reprocessed the RACE reads with MiXCR, giving one entry per CDR3 protein. Among 330,000 or so distinct CDR3 sequences listed, under 6.5% were seen once. Stated time point: patch test 2, 6 weeks after DPC sensitization. As to treatment: therapeutic diphenylcyclopropenone sensitization with weekly scalp DPC. Drawing of blood took place ahead of applying each patch test. The study enrolled 18 to 70-year-old alopecia patients suitable for DPC. Trimming removed 4 bases from V and 3 bases from J; junction bases left unmatched: 2. This CDR3 spans 15 amino acids. Germline V lookup: CDR1 ENHRY, CDR2 SYGVKD.

The J gene is TRBJ2-3, the V gene TRBV10-3; 12 bases match TRBD2. The sequences come from whole blood, collected in connection with sensitization to the hapten diphenylcyclopropenone (DPC). This TCR was sampled from a woman younger than 35 with alopecia areata. Some clones in this sample may be carry-over from other donors' samples. The CDR3 here is CAISATSGGTDTQYF. The CDR3 DNA follows: TGTGCCATCAGTGCGACTAGCGGGGGTACAGATACGCAGTATTTT.